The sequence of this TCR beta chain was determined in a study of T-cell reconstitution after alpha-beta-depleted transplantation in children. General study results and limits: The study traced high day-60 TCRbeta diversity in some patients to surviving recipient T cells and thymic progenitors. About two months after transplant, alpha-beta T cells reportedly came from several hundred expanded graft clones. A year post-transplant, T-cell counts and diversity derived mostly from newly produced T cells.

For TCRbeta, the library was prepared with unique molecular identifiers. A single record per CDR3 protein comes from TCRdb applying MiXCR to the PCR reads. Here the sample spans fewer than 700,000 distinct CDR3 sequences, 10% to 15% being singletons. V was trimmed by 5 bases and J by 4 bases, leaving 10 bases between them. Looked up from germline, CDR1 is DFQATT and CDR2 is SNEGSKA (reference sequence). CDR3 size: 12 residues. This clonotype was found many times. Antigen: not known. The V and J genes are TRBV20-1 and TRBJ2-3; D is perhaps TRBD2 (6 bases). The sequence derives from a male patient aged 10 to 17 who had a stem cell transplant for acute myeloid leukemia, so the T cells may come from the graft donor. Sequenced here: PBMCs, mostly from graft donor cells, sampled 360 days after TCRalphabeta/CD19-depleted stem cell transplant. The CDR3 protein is CSARRGADTQYF. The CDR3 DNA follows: TGCAGTGCTCGGCGGGGAGCAGATACGCAGTATTTT.